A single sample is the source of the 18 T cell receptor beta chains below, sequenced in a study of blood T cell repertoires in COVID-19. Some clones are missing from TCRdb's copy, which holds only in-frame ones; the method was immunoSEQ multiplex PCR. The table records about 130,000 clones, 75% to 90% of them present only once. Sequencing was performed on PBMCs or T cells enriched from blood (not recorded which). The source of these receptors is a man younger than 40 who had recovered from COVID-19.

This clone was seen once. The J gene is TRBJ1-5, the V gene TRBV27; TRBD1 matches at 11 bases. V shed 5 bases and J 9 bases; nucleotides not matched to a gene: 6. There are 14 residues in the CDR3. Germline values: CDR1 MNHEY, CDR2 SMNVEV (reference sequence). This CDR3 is CASSTGTGGRPQHF. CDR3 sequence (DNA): TGTGCCAGCAGTACCGGGACAGGGGGGAGGCCCCAGCATTTT.

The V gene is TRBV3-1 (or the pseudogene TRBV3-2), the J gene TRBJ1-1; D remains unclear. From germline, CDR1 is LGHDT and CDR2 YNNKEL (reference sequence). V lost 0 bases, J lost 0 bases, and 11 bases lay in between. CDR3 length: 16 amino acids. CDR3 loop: CASSQDPPTVNTEAFF. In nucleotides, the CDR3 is TGTGCCAGCAGCCAAGATCCCCCCACAGTGAACACTGAAGCTTTCTTT.

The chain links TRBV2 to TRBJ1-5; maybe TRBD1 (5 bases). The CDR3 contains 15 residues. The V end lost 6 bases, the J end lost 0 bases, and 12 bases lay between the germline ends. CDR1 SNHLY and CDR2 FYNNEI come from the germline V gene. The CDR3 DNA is TGTGCCAGCAGGGGCAGGGCCTATAGCAATCAGCCCCAGCATTTT. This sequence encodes CASRGRAYSNQPQHF.

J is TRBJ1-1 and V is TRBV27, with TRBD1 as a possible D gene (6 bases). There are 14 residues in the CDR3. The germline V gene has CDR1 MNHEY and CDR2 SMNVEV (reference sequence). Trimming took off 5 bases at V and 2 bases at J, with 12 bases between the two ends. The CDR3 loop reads CASSKSGTNTEAFF. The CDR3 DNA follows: TGTGCCAGCAGTAAATCCGGGACAAACACTGAAGCTTTCTTT.

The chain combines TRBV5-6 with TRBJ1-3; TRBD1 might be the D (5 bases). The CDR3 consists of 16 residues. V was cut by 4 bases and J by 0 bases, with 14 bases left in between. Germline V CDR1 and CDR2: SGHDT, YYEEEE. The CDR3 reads CASSPGFLSSGNTIYF. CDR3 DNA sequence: TGTGCCAGCAGCCCAGGGTTTCTGAGCTCTGGAAACACCATATATTTT.

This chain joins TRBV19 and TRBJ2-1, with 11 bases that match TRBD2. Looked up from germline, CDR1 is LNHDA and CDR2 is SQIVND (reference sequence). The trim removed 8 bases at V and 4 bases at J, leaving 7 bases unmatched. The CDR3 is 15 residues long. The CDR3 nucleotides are TGTGCCAGTCGTACCCGGACTAGCGGGTACAATGAGCAGTTCTTC. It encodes CASRTRTSGYNEQFF.

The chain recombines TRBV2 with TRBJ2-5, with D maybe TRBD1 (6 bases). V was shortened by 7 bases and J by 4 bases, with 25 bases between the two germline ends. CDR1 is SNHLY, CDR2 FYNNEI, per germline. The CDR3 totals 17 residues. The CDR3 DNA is TGTGCCAGCACAATTGACCTAACCTACGCCAGGGGAGAGACCCAGTACTTC. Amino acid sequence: CASTIDLTYARGETQYF.

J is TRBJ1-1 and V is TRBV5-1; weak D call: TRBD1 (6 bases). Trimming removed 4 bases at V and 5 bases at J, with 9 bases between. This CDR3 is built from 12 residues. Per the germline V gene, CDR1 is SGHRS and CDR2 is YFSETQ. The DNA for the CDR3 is TGCGCCAGCAGCACAAGGGGGACTGAAGCTTTCTTT. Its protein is CASSTRGTEAFF.

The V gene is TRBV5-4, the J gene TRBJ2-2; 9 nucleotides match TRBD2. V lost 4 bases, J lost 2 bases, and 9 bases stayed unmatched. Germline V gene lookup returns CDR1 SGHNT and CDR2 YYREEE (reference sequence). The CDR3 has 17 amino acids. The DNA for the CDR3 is TGTGCCAGCAGCGGAGGTAGCGGGGGCCTAAACACCGGGGAGCTGTTTTTT. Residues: CASSGGSGGLNTGELFF.

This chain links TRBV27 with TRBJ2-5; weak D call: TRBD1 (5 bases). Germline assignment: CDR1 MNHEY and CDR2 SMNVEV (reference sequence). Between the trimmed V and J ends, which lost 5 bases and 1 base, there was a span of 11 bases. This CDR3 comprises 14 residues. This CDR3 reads CASSDRQPQETQYF. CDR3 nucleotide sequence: TGTGCCAGCAGTGACCGACAGCCCCAAGAGACCCAGTACTTC.

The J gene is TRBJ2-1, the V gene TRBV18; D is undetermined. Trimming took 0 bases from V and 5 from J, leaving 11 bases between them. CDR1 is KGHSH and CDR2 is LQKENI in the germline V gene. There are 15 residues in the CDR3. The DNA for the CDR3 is TGTGCCAGCTCACCACCTGAGTTTAAGAACAATGAGCAGTTCTTC. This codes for CASSPPEFKNNEQFF.

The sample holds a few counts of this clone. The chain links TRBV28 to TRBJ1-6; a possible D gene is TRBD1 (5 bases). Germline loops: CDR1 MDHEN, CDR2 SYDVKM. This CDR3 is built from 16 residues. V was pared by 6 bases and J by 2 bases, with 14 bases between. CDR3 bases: TGTGCCAGCAGCACGGGGGGAACTCCCTATAATTCACCCCTCCACTTT. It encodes CASSTGGTPYNSPLHF.

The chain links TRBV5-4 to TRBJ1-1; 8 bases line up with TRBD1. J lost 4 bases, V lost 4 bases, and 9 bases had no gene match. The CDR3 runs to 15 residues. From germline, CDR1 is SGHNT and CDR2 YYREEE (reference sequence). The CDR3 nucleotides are TGTGCCAGCAGCCCAGCAGGGGGCTGGGTCACTGAAGCTTTCTTT. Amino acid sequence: CASSPAGGWVTEAFF.

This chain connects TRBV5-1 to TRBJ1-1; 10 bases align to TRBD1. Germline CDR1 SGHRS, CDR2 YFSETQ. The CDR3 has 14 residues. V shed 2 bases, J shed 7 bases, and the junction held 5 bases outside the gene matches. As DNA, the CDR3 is TGCGCCAGCAGCTTTGGACAGGGGGTGAATGAAGCTTTCTTT. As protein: CASSFGQGVNEAFF.

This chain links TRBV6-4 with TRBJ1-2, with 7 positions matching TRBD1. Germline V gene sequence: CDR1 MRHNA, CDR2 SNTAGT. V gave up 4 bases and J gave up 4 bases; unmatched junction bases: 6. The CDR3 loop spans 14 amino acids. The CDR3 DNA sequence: TGTGCCAGCAGTGCCACAGGGGACTCCTATGGCTACACCTTC. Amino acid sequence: CASSATGDSYGYTF.

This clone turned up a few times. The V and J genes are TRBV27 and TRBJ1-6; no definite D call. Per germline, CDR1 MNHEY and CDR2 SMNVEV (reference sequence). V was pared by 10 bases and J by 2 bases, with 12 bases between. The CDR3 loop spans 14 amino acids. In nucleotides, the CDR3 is TGTGCCACCAAAGGCGGCGCCTATAATTCACCCCTCCACTTT. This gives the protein CATKGGAYNSPLHF.

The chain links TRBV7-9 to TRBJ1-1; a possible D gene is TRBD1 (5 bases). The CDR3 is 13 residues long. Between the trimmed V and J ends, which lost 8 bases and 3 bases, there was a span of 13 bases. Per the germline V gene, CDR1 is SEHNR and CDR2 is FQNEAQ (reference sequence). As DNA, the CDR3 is TGTGCCAGCGCAGGGCAAATGGACACTGAAGCTTTCTTT. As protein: CASAGQMDTEAFF.

The CDR3 DNA follows: TGTGCCAGCAGCTTGGATGGGGCGCTTCGTGGCACTGAAGCTTTCTTT. Translation gives CASSLDGALRGTEAFF. J is TRBJ1-1 and V is TRBV5-4, with a weak D call TRBD1 (5 bases). This CDR3 comprises 16 residues. V was shortened by 0 bases and J by 4 bases, with 16 bases between the two germline ends. Germline assignment: CDR1 SGHNT and CDR2 YYREEE (reference sequence).